These 28 T cell receptor beta chains originate from one sample sequenced in a study of cytomegalovirus exposure and HLA in healthy donors. The PCR was carried out with 60 Vbeta primers and 13 Jbeta primers. TCRdb keeps only in-frame clones here, not all; method: immunoSEQ multiplex PCR. The top ten hold about 6.8% of the sample, which has fewer than 150,000 clones, 70% to 80% seen once. Sequencing was performed on PBMCs. The receptors stem from a woman aged 40 to 55 in good health and CMV-seropositive.

The rearrangement joins TRBV6-5 to TRBJ2-2, with TRBD1 matching 7 bases. Germline-derived CDR1 and CDR2 are MNHEY and SVGAGI. With 6 bases clipped from V and 7 bases from J, the junction kept 11 bases outside the gene matches. This CDR3 region has 15 residues. CDR3 nucleotide sequence: TGTGCCAGCAGGACGGGACAGCTCATTGGCGGGGAGCTGTTTTTT. Translated: CASRTGQLIGGELFF.

This clone was seen only a few times. The chain links TRBV7-9 to TRBJ2-3; TRBD1 matches 8 bases. The CDR3 is 14 amino acids. V shed 6 bases and J 7 bases; nucleotides not matched to a gene: 9. Germline V gene data show CDR1 as SEHNR and CDR2 as FQNEAQ (reference sequence). The CDR3 protein is CASSSDRESNTQYF. The CDR3 bases are TGTGCCAGCAGTTCGGACAGGGAGTCTAATACGCAGTATTTT. Filled out from reference TRBV7-9 and TRBJ2-3, the complete variable domain reads DTGVSQNPRHKITKRGQNVTFRCDPISEHNRLYWYRQTLGQGPEFLTYFQNEAQLEKSRLLSDRFSAERPKGSFSTLEIQRTEQGDSAMYLCASSSDRESNTQYFGPGTRLTVL.

The gene calls are TRBV7-9 and TRBJ2-1; the D gene is possibly TRBD2 (6 bases). V lost 2 bases and J 12 bases, leaving 14 bases between the germline ends. The CDR3 runs to 13 residues. Germline loops: CDR1 SEHNR, CDR2 FQNEAQ (reference sequence). DNA of the CDR3: TGTGCCAGCAGCTTACGATCTAGCGAGTGGCAGTTCTTC. It translates to CASSLRSSEWQFF.

The J gene is TRBJ2-3, the V gene TRBV2; D is ambiguous. This CDR3 is 14 amino acids long. The V end lost 5 bases, the J end lost 2 bases, and 11 bases lay between the germline ends. Germline CDR1 SNHLY, CDR2 FYNNEI. The CDR3 DNA sequence: TGTGCCAGCAGTCCAACTACGCCCACAGATACGCAGTATTTT. The encoded protein is CASSPTTPTDTQYF.

This sequence joins TRBV2 and TRBJ1-1; 10 bases map to TRBD1. This CDR3 contains 18 residues. CDR1 and CDR2 (germline): SNHLY, FYNNEI. V lost 6 bases and J lost 1; bases outside the gene matches: 14. As DNA, the CDR3 is TGTGCCAGCAGAAGTGCCGGGGACAGGGGTTTTAGGAACACTGAAGCTTTCTTT. It is translated as CASRSAGDRGFRNTEAFF.

The chain carries TRBV4-2 and TRBJ2-1; 7 nucleotides match TRBD2. Trimming took 2 bases from V and 6 from J; bases not matched to a gene: 7. Germline CDR1 and CDR2: LGHNA and YNFKEQ. This CDR3 spans 15 amino acids. CDR3: CASSQPGGGPNEQFF. For the CDR3, the DNA is TGTGCCAGCAGCCAACCGGGAGGTGGTCCCAATGAGCAGTTCTTC.

CDR3 amino acids: CASTNRRSSGKGFREQFF. CDR3 nucleotides: TGTGCCAGTACTAATAGGAGGTCTAGCGGGAAAGGATTCCGGGAGCAGTTCTTC. The gene calls are TRBV19 and TRBJ2-1; TRBD2 agrees at 9 bases. The germline V gene has CDR1 LNHDA and CDR2 SQIVND (reference sequence). The junction had 23 bases not matched to a gene; V was cut back by 7 bases and J by 10 bases. The CDR3 totals 18 residues.

This clone was seen only once. The sample carries other DNA sequences with the same CDR3. The rearrangement joins TRBV5-1 to TRBJ2-7; 7 bases line up with TRBD1. V gave up 0 bases and J gave up 2 bases; unmatched junction bases: 8. The CDR3 covers 16 residues. Germline lookup yields CDR1 SGHRS and CDR2 YFSETQ. CDR3 bases: TGCGCCAGCAGCTTGGCCAGGGGGACGCCTACCTACGAGCAGTACTTC. As protein: CASSLARGTPTYEQYF.

The chain is built from TRBV2 and TRBJ2-4; TRBD1 aligns across 7 bases. Germline V gene sequence: CDR1 SNHLY, CDR2 FYNNEI. CDR3 length equals 14 residues. With V trimmed by 4 bases and J by 4 bases, 4 bases remained unmatched. The CDR3 sequence is CASSAGTDKNIQYF. The CDR3 DNA follows: TGTGCCAGCAGTGCTGGGACAGATAAAAACATTCAGTACTTC.

The chain employs TRBV9 and TRBJ2-2; 7 nucleotides line up with TRBD2. Germline CDR1 is SGDLS and CDR2 is YYNGEE. J was trimmed by 4 bases and V by 0 bases; bases with no gene match: 9. The CDR3 is made up of 17 amino acids. The CDR3 DNA reads TGTGCCAGCAGCGTAGCTACGTCTAGCGGCGGCACCGGGGAGCTGTTTTTT. Translated, it gives CASSVATSSGGTGELFF.

The chain has TRBV5-1 and TRBJ1-3, with 8 positions matching TRBD1. The V segment lost 0 bases and the J segment 8 bases; nucleotides outside the gene matches: 7. Germline loops: CDR1 SGHRS, CDR2 YFSETQ. The CDR3 runs 15 residues. The CDR3 is CASSLEAGGAYTIYF. As DNA, the CDR3 is TGCGCCAGCAGCTTGGAGGCAGGGGGCGCGTACACCATATATTTT.

The V gene is TRBV6-1, the J gene TRBJ2-2, with D unresolved. This CDR3 region has 12 residues. CDR1 and CDR2 (germline): MNHNS, SASEGT. Trimming shortened V by 2 bases and J by 6 bases, and 4 bases separated the two germline ends. This chain's CDR3 is CASSEYPGELFF. As DNA, the CDR3 is TGTGCCAGCAGTGAATATCCCGGGGAGCTGTTTTTT.

The genes are TRBV6-1 and TRBJ2-2; 8 bases align to TRBD1. Trimming at V came to 7 bases and at J to 2 bases, leaving 3 bases not matched to a gene. The CDR3 contains 14 residues. From germline, CDR1 is MNHNS and CDR2 SASEGT. Here the CDR3 DNA reads TGTGCCAGCAACAGGGGGGATAACACCGGGGAGCTGTTTTTT. It yields the protein CASNRGDNTGELFF.

This chain joins TRBV28 and TRBJ1-2; D uncertain. The CDR3 totals 19 residues. V gave up 1 base and J gave up 3 bases, with 24 bases separating them. Germline values: CDR1 MDHEN, CDR2 SYDVKM. CDR3 sequence reads: CASSLLARGPRAGDYGYTF. The CDR3 DNA follows: TGTGCCAGCAGTTTATTAGCTCGTGGCCCTCGGGCCGGGGACTATGGCTACACCTTC.

This chain uses TRBV10-2 with TRBJ2-7; perhaps TRBD1 as D (5 bases). V was shortened by 2 bases and J by 3 bases, with 11 bases between the two germline ends. The CDR3 is 14 amino acids. Per the germline V gene, CDR1 is WSHSY and CDR2 is SAAADI. The CDR3 DNA is TGCGCCAGCAGTGAGGACAGTCGACACTACGAGCAGTACTTC. The encoded protein is CASSEDSRHYEQYF.

V gene TRBV11-2 combines with J gene TRBJ1-2, with D uncertain. V lost 11 bases and J lost 0, with 13 bases in between. Germline V CDR1 and CDR2: SGHAT, FQNNGV. The CDR3 totals 13 residues. CDR3 in amino acids: CASQKITNYGYTF. CDR3 bases: TGTGCCTCCCAGAAGATTACTAACTATGGCTACACCTTC.

The V and J genes are TRBV5-4 and TRBJ2-5; a weak D match, TRBD1 (5 bases). The germline V gene has CDR1 SGHNT and CDR2 YYREEE (reference sequence). CDR3 length equals 15 residues. V lost 0 bases to trimming and J lost 1 base, with 10 bases between them. The CDR3 DNA sequence: TGTGCCAGCAGCTTGGGAACAGGAATCCAAGAGACCCAGTACTTC. This encodes CASSLGTGIQETQYF.

As concerns this clone: Additional DNA sequences in this sample encode the identical CDR3. The chain couples TRBV15 to TRBJ2-5; 9 nucleotides match TRBD1. After removal of 2 bases from V and 2 bases from J, the junction contained 6 bases not matched to a gene. This CDR3 region has 16 residues. Germline assignment: CDR1 LNHNV and CDR2 YYDKDF (reference sequence). The CDR3: CATSRSDRGGQETQYF. In DNA, the CDR3 is TGTGCCACCAGCAGATCGGACAGGGGTGGACAAGAGACCCAGTACTTC.

This sequence joins TRBV13 and TRBJ2-1; TRBD2 agrees at 10 bases. The germline V gene has CDR1 PRHDT and CDR2 FYEKMQ (reference sequence). This CDR3 is 15 amino acids long. After removal of 5 bases from V and 5 bases from J, the junction contained 6 bases not matched to a gene. CDR3 sequence (DNA): TGTGCCAGCAGCGGTAGCGGGAGGATTAACAATGAGCAGTTCTTC. This sequence encodes CASSGSGRINNEQFF.

The chain employs TRBV5-1 and TRBJ2-1, with 16 bases identical to TRBD2. The CDR3 sequence is 15 residues long. CDR1 is SGHRS, CDR2 YFSETQ, per germline. V shed 2 bases, J shed 10 bases, and the junction held 3 bases outside the gene matches. The CDR3 loop is CASSLAGLAGGEQFF. DNA of the CDR3: TGCGCCAGCAGCTTAGCGGGACTAGCGGGAGGGGAGCAGTTCTTC.

V usage is TRBV18 and J usage is TRBJ2-7, with 8 bases identical to TRBD2. The CDR3 extends over 13 amino acids. From germline, CDR1 is KGHSH and CDR2 LQKENI. The V gene end was trimmed by 5 bases and the J gene end by 3 bases; junction bases not matched to a gene: 3. The CDR3 DNA reads as TGTGCCAGCTCAACGGGACTAGGCTACGAGCAGTACTTC. It codes for CASSTGLGYEQYF.

This clone was seen a handful of times. The genes are TRBV6-5 and TRBJ1-1; maybe TRBD1 (6 bases). Trimming removed 5 bases from V and 12 bases from J, with 22 bases in between. The CDR3 is 14 amino acids. The germline CDR1 and CDR2 sequences are MNHEY and SVGAGI. CDR3 coding DNA: TGTGCCAGCAGTCTCCTGGGAGTGGGGGCTTCGTCTTTCTTT. Translating gives CASSLLGVGASSFF.

The chain has TRBV6-1 and TRBJ1-5, with D perhaps matching TRBD1 (5 bases). This CDR3 has 13 amino acids. V dropped 7 bases and J dropped 7 bases, with 14 bases sitting between them. Germline loops: CDR1 MNHNS, CDR2 SASEGT. CDR3 residues: CASTLSQGQPQHF. In DNA, the CDR3 is TGTGCCAGCACCTTGAGCCAGGGCCAGCCCCAGCATTTT.

The rearrangement links TRBV6-5 to TRBJ2-1; 11 positions match TRBD1. J was trimmed by 7 bases and V by 6 bases; bases with no gene match: 8. The CDR3 extends over 15 amino acids. Germline V CDR1 and CDR2: MNHEY, SVGAGI. CDR3 DNA: TGTGCCAGCAGCCGATCCGGGACAGGGGGTAATGAGCAGTTCTTC. Amino acids: CASSRSGTGGNEQFF.

This chain uses TRBV5-1 with TRBJ2-1, with 7 nucleotides matching TRBD2. The V gene's germline CDR1 is SGHRS and CDR2 YFSETQ. The CDR3 has 17 residues. The V gene end was trimmed by 0 bases and the J gene end by 7 bases; junction bases not matched to a gene: 13. Here the CDR3 DNA reads TGCGCCAGCAGCTTGGGTGCGGGAGCCGGTGCTGATAATGAGCAGTTCTTC. Its translation: CASSLGAGAGADNEQFF.

The chain combines TRBV15 with TRBJ2-5; TRBD1 agrees at 9 bases. The CDR3 runs 14 residues. After removal of 6 bases from V and 5 bases from J, the junction contained 7 bases not matched to a gene. Germline CDR1 is LNHNV and CDR2 is YYDKDF (reference sequence). CDR3 in DNA: TGTGCCACCAGTTTGGGGACAGGGAGCGAGACCCAGTACTTC. Protein: CATSLGTGSETQYF.

The gene calls are TRBV2 and TRBJ1-2; D is possibly TRBD1 (5 bases). V was pared by 2 bases and J by 6 bases, with 16 bases between. The germline gives CDR1 SNHLY, CDR2 FYNNEI. This CDR3 region has 15 residues. CDR3 bases: TGTGCCAGCAGTGAACAGGAGCCAGGGTTGGATGGCTACACCTTC. It translates to CASSEQEPGLDGYTF.

The V and J genes are TRBV6-4 and TRBJ1-2; D perhaps matches TRBD1 (5 bases). Trimming took 10 bases from V and 6 from J, leaving 18 bases between them. Germline CDR1 is MRHNA and CDR2 is SNTAGT. The CDR3 length is 13 residues. The CDR3 loop is CATTFWEGNGYTF. CDR3 nucleotides: TGTGCCACCACGTTCTGGGAGGGGAATGGCTACACCTTC.